This T cell receptor beta chain stems from a study of T cell responses to AZD1222 COVID-19 vaccine. Sequencing was performed with immunoSEQ multiplex PCR; in TCRdb, only in-frame clones are kept and a portion is missing. Counted here are 120,000 to 150,000 clones, 85% to 95% occurring once; the ten biggest clones make up 4.5% to 5.5%. Comment on this clone: The target antigen is unknown.

Germline CDR1 and CDR2: LNHDA and SQIVND (reference sequence). This CDR3 comprises 18 residues. V was pared by 0 bases and J by 0 bases, with 14 bases between. Study-wide results and limits: The donors showed a predominance of white British ancestry and of females, with possible underestimation of clonal diversity.

The rearrangement links TRBV19 to TRBJ1-4; a possible D gene is TRBD1 (5 bases). Specimen: peripheral blood, collected on day 0 of AZD1222 vaccination. This TCR came from an adult in good health. In nucleotides, the CDR3 is TGTGCCAGTAGTATAGATGGGGCAGACTTTGCAACTAATGAAAAACTGTTTTTT. Translated, it gives CASSIDGADFATNEKLFF.